The sequence of this T cell receptor beta chain was determined in a study of blood T cell repertoires in COVID-19 (dated by TCRdb to about 2020). With regard to the full study: Samples from collaborators originated in the United States, Italy and Spain and spanned both the acute and convalescent phases of COVID-19. The prospective study material was composed of cDNA or gDNA derived from T cells, B-cell-depleted T cells, or PBMCs. Deeply sampled blood TCRbeta repertoires from subjects exposed to, actively infected with, or recovered from COVID-19 were included in the dataset. The repertoires were released in a freely available public database intended as a resource for research on the immune response to SARS-CoV-2. The samples were drawn from two sources: the first 160 participants of the ongoing ImmuneRACE study, and 1,200 or so subjects contributed by 6 global collaborators. Nearly every sample came with metadata listing a de-identified subject ID, COVID-19 status, age in years and sex. HLA class I and class II types, where available, came from metadata supplied by the sample provider rather than from assay-based typing.

Each collaborating institution followed its own protocols to collect whole blood in K2EDTA tubes. For TCRbeta analysis, collaborators shipped samples as frozen whole blood, isolated PBMCs, or DNA extracted from either of those sample types. Overall results and qualifications from the work: The amount of clinical and demographic metadata varied by source and participant and was provided uncurated.

Concerning this clone itself: It lacks a known antigen. No much larger clonotype is one base removed from it; base qualities were not supplied.

V and J are truncated by 10 bases and 1 base respectively, leaving an intervening sequence of 13 bases. The CDR3 goes from the cysteine to the phenylalanine over 13 residues. Only CDR3 DNA remains: 39 bases, in frame from the first base. From a lookup of the germline V gene, CDR1 and CDR2 are SNHLY and FYNNEI. TCRbeta CDR3 regions were amplified from genomic DNA by means of the immunoSEQ Assay, a bias-controlled multiplex PCR. For the original study's pipeline: The number of nucleated cells in each sample was estimated by amplification of reference gene primers within the assay. To quantify the absolute abundance of each unique TCRbeta CDR3 rearrangement, sequence reads were collapsed and filtered. For each sample, productive Simpson clonality was calculated by taking the square root of Simpson's diversity index across productive rearrangements. Held by TCRdb, this immuneACCESS table contains in-frame sequences only and omits some clones. Under half of the omission traces to an unresolved V gene where checked; the cause of the rest is unknown. V and J calls and clone size are given by that table; D and trimming were obtained from the DNA. The sample table holds 70,000 or so clones, of which over 80% were seen once. The ten largest clones take up almost 6.5% of the sample.

The sample consisted of peripheral blood. This chain is built from TRBV2 and TRBJ1-1, with the D gene not clear enough to name. The sequence was collected from a woman in her forties or fifties with acute or convalescent COVID-19. The CDR3: CATARFQNTEAFF. The sequenced DNA is TGTGCCACCGCGAGGTTTCAGAACACTGAAGCTTTCTTT.